This T cell receptor beta chain derives from a study of metastatic and nonmetastatic thyroid tumors. Thyroid surgery had not been preceded by any treatment in any patient. General study results and limits: Significantly higher TCR beta diversity was reportedly seen in malignant thyroid tumors than benign nodules, in blood and tumor.

The germline V gene encodes CDR1 SNHLY and CDR2 FYNNEI. Trimming left V 1 base short and J 5 bases short, with 11 bases between. There are 14 residues in the CDR3. This clone was found many times. The antigen is undetermined. Through MiXCR, TCRdb re-clonotyped the PCR reads. This sample yields 45,000 or so clones, of which 4% are seen a single time; about 9.8% belongs to the top ten. The TCR was taken from a female donor with papillary thyroid cancer or a benign thyroid nodule (not recorded which). Some clones in this sample may be carry-over from other donors' samples. Sequencing input: blood. The rearrangement uses TRBV2 and TRBJ2-5, with D maybe TRBD2 (6 bases). The CDR3 sequence: CASSEERRDETQYF. CDR3 nucleotides: TGTGCCAGCAGTGAAGAGCGGAGGGACGAGACCCAGTACTTC.